This record looks at one T cell receptor beta chain sequence and its context. The antigen is undetermined. Repertoires were generated with immunoSEQ multiplex PCR, while TCRdb's copy carries only in-frame clones and drops some. The sample lists under 1,900,000 clones; just under 99% were seen once. The healthy adult donors were HIV-negative and reported no recent acute infections or vaccinations. Germline CDR1 is SGHTA and CDR2 is FQGNSA. V lost 5 bases, J lost 0 bases, and 11 bases lay in between. This CDR3 contains 15 residues. The entry originates in a study of shared clonotypes between healthy human individuals. Study at large: Three CD4 naive, three CD4 memory, two CD8 naive and one CD8 memory plate were used per donor.

Study outcomes and limitations: Generation probabilities were higher for clonotypes shared across all four sorted-subset donors than for unshared ones. Of the naive CD4 clonotypes, roughly 5.2% were shared across a handful of donors.

The V and J genes are TRBV7-2 and TRBJ2-1; D ambiguous. This sequence was found in a man aged 25-40 years in good health. Sequencing was done on a sample of naive CD4+ T cells sorted from blood. Regarding subset: CD45RA+ positively selected. CDR3 region: CASSPDLSSYNEQFF. For the CDR3, the DNA is TGTGCCAGCAGCCCAGACTTGAGCTCCTACAATGAGCAGTTCTTC.